This TCR beta chain was profiled in a study of blood T cell repertoires in COVID-19. Study as a whole: Spain, Italy and the United States supplied samples that represented acute and convalescent COVID-19. PBMCs, B-cell-depleted T cells, or T cells provided the cDNA or gDNA that made up the material.

Cohorts were determined from participant-reported clinical history. Study processing details: For nucleated cells, counts were estimated from reference gene primer amplification. Data came from immunoSEQ multiplex PCR; TCRdb stores just in-frame clones and leaves some out. V and J calls and clone size are those listed in that table; D and trimming were worked out from the DNA. The data hold a few hundred thousand clones, with about 81% observed a single time. The sample consisted of PBMCs or T cells enriched from blood (not recorded which). The receptor's source is a man aged 30 to 45 with acute COVID-19.

The CDR3 nucleotides read TGTGCCAGTAGTATCTGGGGGGTTGAAGAGACCCAGTACTTC. Translating gives CASSIWGVEETQYF. The chain joins TRBV19 to TRBJ2-5; D might be TRBD2 (6 bases). The CDR3 totals 14 residues. Germline CDR1 is LNHDA and CDR2 is SQIVND (reference sequence). V lost 3 bases and J 3 bases, leaving 11 bases between the germline ends. Full variable domain (remainder filled in from reference TRBV19 and TRBJ2-5): DGGITQSPKYLFRKEGQNVTLSCEQNLNHDAMYWYRQDPGQGLRLIYYSQIVNDFQKGDIAEGYSVSREKKESFPLTVTSAQKNPTAFYLCASSIWGVEETQYFGPGTRLLVL.